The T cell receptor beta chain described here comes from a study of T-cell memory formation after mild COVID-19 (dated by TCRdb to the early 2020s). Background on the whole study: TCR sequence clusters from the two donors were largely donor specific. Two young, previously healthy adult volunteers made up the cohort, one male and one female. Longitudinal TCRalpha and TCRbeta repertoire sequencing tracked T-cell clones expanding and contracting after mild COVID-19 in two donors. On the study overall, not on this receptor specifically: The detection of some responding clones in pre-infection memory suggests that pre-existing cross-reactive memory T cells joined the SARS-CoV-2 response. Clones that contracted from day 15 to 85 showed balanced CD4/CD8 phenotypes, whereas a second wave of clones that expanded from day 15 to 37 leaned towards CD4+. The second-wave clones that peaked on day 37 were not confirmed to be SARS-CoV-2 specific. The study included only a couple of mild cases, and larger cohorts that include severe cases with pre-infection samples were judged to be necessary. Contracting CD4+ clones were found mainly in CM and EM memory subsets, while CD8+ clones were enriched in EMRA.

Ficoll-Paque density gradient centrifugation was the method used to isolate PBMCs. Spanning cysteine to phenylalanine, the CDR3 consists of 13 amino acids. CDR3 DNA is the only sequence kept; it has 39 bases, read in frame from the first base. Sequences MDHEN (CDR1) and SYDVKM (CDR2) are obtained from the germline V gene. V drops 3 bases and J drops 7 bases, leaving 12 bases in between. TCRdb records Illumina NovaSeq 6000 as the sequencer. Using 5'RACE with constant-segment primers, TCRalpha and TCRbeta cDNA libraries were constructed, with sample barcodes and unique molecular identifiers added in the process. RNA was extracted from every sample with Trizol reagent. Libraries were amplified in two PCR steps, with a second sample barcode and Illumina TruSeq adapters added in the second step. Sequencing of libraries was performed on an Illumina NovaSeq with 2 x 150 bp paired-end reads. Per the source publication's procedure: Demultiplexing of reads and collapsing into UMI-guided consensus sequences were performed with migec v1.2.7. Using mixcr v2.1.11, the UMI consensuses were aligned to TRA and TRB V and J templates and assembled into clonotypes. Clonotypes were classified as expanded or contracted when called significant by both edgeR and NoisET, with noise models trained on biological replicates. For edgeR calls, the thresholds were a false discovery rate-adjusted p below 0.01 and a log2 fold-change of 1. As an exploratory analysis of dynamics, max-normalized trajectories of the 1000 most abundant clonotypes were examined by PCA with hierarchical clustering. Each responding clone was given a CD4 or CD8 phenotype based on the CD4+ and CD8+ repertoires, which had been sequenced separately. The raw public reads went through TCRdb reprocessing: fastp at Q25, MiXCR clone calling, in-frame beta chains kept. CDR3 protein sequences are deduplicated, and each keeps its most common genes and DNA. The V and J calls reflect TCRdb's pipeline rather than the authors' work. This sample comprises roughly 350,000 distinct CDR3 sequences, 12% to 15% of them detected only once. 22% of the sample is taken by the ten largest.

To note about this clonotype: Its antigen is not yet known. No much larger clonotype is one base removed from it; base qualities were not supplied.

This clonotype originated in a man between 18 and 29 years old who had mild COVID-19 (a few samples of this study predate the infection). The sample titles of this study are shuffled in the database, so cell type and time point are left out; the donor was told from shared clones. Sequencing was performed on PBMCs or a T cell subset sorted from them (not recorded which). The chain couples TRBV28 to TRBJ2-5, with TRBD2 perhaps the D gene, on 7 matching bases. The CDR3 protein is CASSLRGLGTQYF. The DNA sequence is TGTGCCAGCAGTTTGCGGGGGCTCGGGACCCAGTACTTC.